The 5 T cell receptor beta chains listed next were all sequenced from one sample in a study of blood T cells in healthy people across ages. Combining a sample-barcoded 5' primer with a J-beta primer mix, a second PCR ran for roughly 6 to 12 cycles. Each CDR3 protein is one row after TCRdb ran MiXCR on the 5' RACE reads. The data show about 1.1 million distinct CDR3 sequences, with under 40% seen just once and roughly 14% held by the top ten. Sequenced input: blood. These TCRs come from a man between 18 and 35 years old in good health.

The rearrangement uses TRBV20-1 and TRBJ2-3, with a possible D match to TRBD2 (5 bases). V dropped 5 bases and J dropped 8 bases, with 17 bases sitting between them. Germline lookup yields CDR1 DFQATT and CDR2 SNEGSKA (reference sequence). This CDR3 comprises 13 residues. The CDR3 loop is CSASSPPSLTQYF. CDR3 DNA: TGCAGTGCTTCTAGCCCCCCATCCCTTACGCAGTATTTT.

This clonotype was counted a few times. The V gene is TRBV7-3, the J gene TRBJ2-1, with TRBD1 matching over 9 bases. The J call may not be correct, given that the DNA end is closer to TRBJ2-7. This CDR3 has 15 amino acids. Germline CDR1 reads SGHTA; CDR2 reads FQGTGA. This chain's CDR3 is CASSLLGTGYNEQYF. CDR3 sequence (DNA): TGTGCCAGCAGCTTATTGGGGACAGGGTACAATGAGCAGTACTTC.

This chain links TRBV15 with TRBJ1-6, with 7 bases identical to TRBD1. Germline CDR1 and CDR2: LNHNV and YYDKDF (reference sequence). The CDR3 spans 14 residues. V lost 1 base, J lost 10 bases, and 4 bases stayed unmatched. The CDR3 here is CATSRGQGMSPLHF. CDR3 nucleotide sequence: TGTGCCACCAGCAGAGGACAGGGAATGTCACCCCTCCACTTT.

This chain uses TRBV11-2 with TRBJ2-3; D call uncertain. The V end lost 3 bases, the J end lost 8 bases, and 6 bases lay between the germline ends. This CDR3 region has 11 residues. Germline values: CDR1 SGHAT, CDR2 FQNNGV. CDR3 sequence (DNA): TGTGCCAGCAGCTTTACTGGTACGCAGTATTTT. Its protein product is CASSFTGTQYF.

The rearrangement links TRBV25-1 to TRBJ2-3, with TRBD2 matching 10 bases. The CDR3 totals 18 residues. V shed 4 bases and J 2 bases; nucleotides not matched to a gene: 12. Germline V gene sequence: CDR1 MGHDK, CDR2 SYGVNS. As DNA, the CDR3 is TGTGCCAGCAGTGCCTACAACATGGGACTAGCGAACACAGATACGCAGTATTTT. The encoded protein is CASSAYNMGLANTDTQYF.